Described below is a single TCR beta chain sequence and its context. Original handling: Nucleated cell counts were estimated from reference gene primer amplification. Clones were sequenced by immunoSEQ multiplex PCR, and TCRdb holds only the in-frame ones, with some missing. That table gives V, J and clone size, and the DNA gave D and trimming. The table includes about 62,000 clones, 70% to 90% detected once. The data belong to a study of blood T cell repertoires in COVID-19. Study background: Sites across the United States, Italy and Spain contributed samples from acute and convalescent COVID-19.

CDR1 and CDR2 (germline): MNHEY, SVGAGI. With 2 bases removed from V and 6 bases from J, the gap between germline ends came to 8 bases. There are 13 residues in the CDR3. The chain uses TRBV6-5 and TRBJ1-5; tentatively, D is TRBD1 (5 bases). The sample was peripheral blood. The sequence derives from an elderly woman with acute or convalescent COVID-19. As DNA, the CDR3 is TGTGCCAGCAGTTACCAGGGAAGTCAGCCCCAGCATTTT. Protein sequence: CASSYQGSQPQHF.